These 15 T cell receptor beta chains were all obtained from the same sample, sequenced in a study of T cell responses to AZD1222 COVID-19 vaccine listed by TCRdb under 2021. Libraries came from the immunoSEQ multiplex PCR assay. TCRdb holds this immuneACCESS table with in-frame rearrangements only. Some clones are missing; in checked studies, unresolved V genes explain under half, and the rest has no known cause. The sample profile shows about 200,000 clones; roughly 92% of them were found once. The top ten clones comprise around 1% of the sample. The time point label, as the study defines it: about 28 days (+/-7) after the second vaccine dose. The sequencing here drew on peripheral blood, taken 28 days after the second AZD1222 dose. Receptor source: an adult who received the AZD1222 COVID-19 vaccine.

This rearrangement joins TRBV19 to TRBJ1-2; D is unclear. V gave up 0 bases and J gave up 7 bases, with 6 bases separating them. The CDR3 sequence is 12 residues long. Germline assignment: CDR1 LNHDA and CDR2 SQIVND (reference sequence). The CDR3 protein is CASSIDGRGYTF. The CDR3, as DNA: TGTGCCAGTAGTATAGATGGACGTGGCTACACCTTC.

V gene TRBV7-8 combines with J gene TRBJ1-4; 7 nucleotides align to TRBD1. V lost 5 bases to trimming and J lost 8 bases; unmatched junction nucleotides: 8. Looked up from germline, CDR1 is SGHVS and CDR2 is FQNEAQ. The CDR3 is made up of 14 amino acids. CDR3 in DNA: TGTGCCAGCAGCGCCCAACCGACAGGGGAAAAACTGTTTTTT. Translated: CASSAQPTGEKLFF.

The chain is built from TRBV5-1 and TRBJ2-1; no firm D call. The germline V gene encodes CDR1 SGHRS and CDR2 YFSETQ. The CDR3 totals 13 residues. V was clipped by 3 bases and J by 5 bases, with 9 bases between them. CDR3 residues: CASSSLHDNEQFF. The CDR3 nucleotides are TGCGCCAGCAGCTCTCTCCATGACAATGAGCAGTTCTTC.

Of note for this clone: The same CDR3 also results from other DNA sequences found in this sample. This chain uses TRBV12-5 with TRBJ2-6; the D gene is possibly TRBD2 (5 bases). Germline CDR1 is LGHNT and CDR2 is FRNRAP. The germline V and J ends were trimmed by 0 bases and 0 bases, with 6 bases remaining between them. The CDR3 length is 16 residues. The CDR3 is CASGLVLGSGANVLTF. DNA for the CDR3: TGTGCTAGTGGTTTGGTACTAGGCTCTGGGGCCAACGTCCTGACTTTC.

The V gene is TRBV4-3, the J gene TRBJ1-2, with D possibly TRBD1 on 5 matching bases. Trimming shortened V by 0 bases and J by 7 bases, and 15 bases separated the two germline ends. The CDR3 has 15 amino acids. Germline values: CDR1 LGHNA, CDR2 YSLEER. As DNA, the CDR3 is TGCGCCAGCAGCCAAGATGCCACGCGAGGGGTTGGCTACACCTTC. This translates into CASSQDATRGVGYTF.

This chain uses TRBV6-5 with TRBJ1-1; the D is unclear. Per germline, CDR1 MNHEY and CDR2 SVGAGI. Between the trimmed V and J ends, which lost 0 bases and 0 bases, there was a span of 8 bases. The CDR3 loop spans 15 amino acids. CDR3 bases: TGTGCCAGCAGTTACTCGGCAGGTATGAACACTGAAGCTTTCTTT. Its protein is CASSYSAGMNTEAFF.

The rearrangement joins TRBV6-5 to TRBJ1-2; D unclear. With 0 bases removed from V and 0 bases from J, the gap between germline ends came to 11 bases. The CDR3 covers 16 residues. Looked up from germline, CDR1 is MNHEY and CDR2 is SVGAGI. CDR3 amino acids: CASSYSRIHANYGYTF. For the CDR3, the DNA is TGTGCCAGCAGTTACTCCAGAATTCACGCTAACTATGGCTACACCTTC.

The J gene is TRBJ1-3, the V gene TRBV9; D gene ambiguous. The CDR3 spans 14 residues. Germline values: CDR1 SGDLS, CDR2 YYNGEE. Trimming took off 3 bases at V and 4 bases at J, with 11 bases between the two ends. CDR3 sequence (DNA): TGTGCCAGCAGCGCTACCCGGGCCGGAAACACCATATATTTT. Encoded protein: CASSATRAGNTIYF.

This chain links TRBV28 with TRBJ1-1; D is unclear. Per germline, CDR1 MDHEN and CDR2 SYDVKM. Trimming took off 4 bases at V and 1 base at J, with 7 bases between the two ends. This CDR3 is built from 13 residues. In nucleotides, the CDR3 is TGTGCCAGCAGTTCCCAGCCGAACACTGAAGCTTTCTTT. Encoded protein: CASSSQPNTEAFF. Full variable domain (remainder filled in from reference TRBV28 and TRBJ1-1): DVKVTQSSRYLVKRTGEKVFLECVQDMDHENMFWYRQDPGLGLRLIYFSYDVKMKEKGDIPEGYSVSREKKERFSLILESASTNQTSMYLCASSSQPNTEAFFGQGTRLTVV.

The rearrangement joins TRBV27 to TRBJ1-3; no clear D gene. The CDR3 length is 15 residues. V shed 2 bases and J shed 3 bases, with 11 bases lying between them. Germline lookup yields CDR1 MNHEY and CDR2 SMNVEV (reference sequence). CDR3 residues: CASSLRPSGGNTIYF. The DNA for the CDR3 is TGTGCCAGCAGTTTAAGGCCATCGGGTGGAAACACCATATATTTT.

V and J are TRBV6-2 or TRBV6-3 and TRBJ1-4, with 8 positions matching TRBD1. V trimming: 6 bases; J trimming: 6 bases; junction bases outside the gene matches: 6. Per the germline V gene, CDR1 is MNHEY and CDR2 is SVGEGT. The length of the CDR3 is 14 residues. CDR3 bases: TGTGCCAGCAGCCCCCAGGGGGCTGATGAAAAACTGTTTTTT. It yields the protein CASSPQGADEKLFF.

The V call is TRBV3-1 (or the pseudogene TRBV3-2), the J call TRBJ1-1; 8 nucleotides agree with TRBD1. The V gene's germline CDR1 is LGHDT and CDR2 YNNKEL (reference sequence). V lost 5 bases, J lost 3 bases, and 5 bases stayed unmatched. CDR3 length equals 14 residues. The CDR3 DNA reads as TGTGCCAGCAGCACAGGACAGGGCGACACTGAAGCTTTCTTT. This sequence encodes CASSTGQGDTEAFF.

The chain employs TRBV27 and TRBJ1-2; D perhaps matches TRBD1 (5 bases). The V end lost 5 bases, the J end lost 5 bases, and 9 bases lay between the germline ends. CDR3 length: 12 amino acids. CDR1 is MNHEY, CDR2 SMNVEV, per germline (reference sequence). The CDR3 sequence is CASSGQGYGYTF. The CDR3 nucleotides read TGTGCCAGCAGTGGTCAGGGATATGGCTACACCTTC.

The chain has TRBV5-5 and TRBJ1-2, with a weak D call TRBD1 (6 bases). This CDR3 comprises 13 residues. V was cut by 4 bases and J by 8 bases, with 15 bases left in between. Germline assignment: CDR1 SGHKS and CDR2 YYEKEE (reference sequence). The CDR3 DNA reads TGTGCCAGCAGCCCTGGGGGGCCTTGGGGCTACACCTTC. It specifies CASSPGGPWGYTF.

The chain joins TRBV29-1 to TRBJ1-2, with D possibly being TRBD1 (5 bases). Germline CDR1 and CDR2: SQVTM and ANQGSEA. This CDR3 region has 11 residues. The V end lost 6 bases, the J end lost 7 bases, and 12 bases lay between the germline ends. The chain's CDR3 is CSVERRGGYTF. CDR3 DNA: TGCAGCGTCGAAAGAAGGGGTGGCTACACCTTC.